This T cell receptor (beta chain) was captured by sequencing in a study of blood T cell repertoires in COVID-19. This CDR3 has 12 amino acids. The ends were cut back, 5 bases at V and 4 bases at J, with 12 bases in the middle. In germline, CDR1 is GTSNPN, CDR2 SVGIG (reference sequence). Data came from immunoSEQ multiplex PCR; TCRdb stores just in-frame clones and leaves some out. The table includes 450,000 to 500,000 clones, 70% to 90% detected once. This chain uses TRBV30 with TRBJ2-7; D is ambiguous. The sequence came from a human donor in a cohort sampled during active COVID-19. The source material was peripheral blood. Here the CDR3 reads CAWDSARYEQYF. In DNA form, the CDR3 reads TGTGCCTGGGATTCGGCGAGGTACGAGCAGTACTTC.